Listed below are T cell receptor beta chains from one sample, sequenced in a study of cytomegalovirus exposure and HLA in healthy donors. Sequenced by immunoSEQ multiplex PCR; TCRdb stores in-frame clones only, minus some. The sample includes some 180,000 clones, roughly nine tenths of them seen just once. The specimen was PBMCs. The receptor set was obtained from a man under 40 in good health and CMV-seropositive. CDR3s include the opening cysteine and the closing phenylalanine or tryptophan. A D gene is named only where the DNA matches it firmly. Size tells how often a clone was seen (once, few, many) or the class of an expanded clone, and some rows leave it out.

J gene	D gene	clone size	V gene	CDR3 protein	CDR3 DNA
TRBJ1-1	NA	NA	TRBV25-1	CASTGSPGSNTEAFF	TGTGCCAGCACTGGATCCCCAGGTTCCAACACTGAAGCTTTCTTT
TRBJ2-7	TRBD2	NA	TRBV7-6	CASSRNLRSSGGAAEQYF	TGTGCCAGCAGCCGAAACCTCCGCTCTAGCGGGGGGGCGGCCGAGCAGTACTTC
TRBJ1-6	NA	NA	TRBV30	CAWSGGTGSPLHF	TGTGCCTGGAGTGGCGGAACGGGGTCACCCCTCCACTTT
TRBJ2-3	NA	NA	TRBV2	CASSEGTPSTDTQYF	TGTGCCAGCAGTGAGGGGACCCCTAGCACAGATACGCAGTATTTT
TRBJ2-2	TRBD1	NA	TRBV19	CASSMGQLTGELFF	TGTGCCAGTAGTATGGGACAGCTCACCGGGGAGCTGTTTTTT
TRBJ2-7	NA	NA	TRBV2	CASGSSYEQYF	TGTGCCAGCGGCTCTTCCTACGAGCAGTACTTC
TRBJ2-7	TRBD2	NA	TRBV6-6	CASSSGSLGEQYF	TGTGCCAGCAGTAGCGGGAGTCTCGGCGAGCAGTACTTC
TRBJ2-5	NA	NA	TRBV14	CASSHTGYETQYF	TGTGCCAGCAGCCACACAGGGTATGAGACCCAGTACTTC
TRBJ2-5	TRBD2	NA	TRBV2	CASSEARLAGKETQYF	TGTGCCAGCAGTGAAGCCCGACTAGCGGGAAAAGAGACCCAGTACTTC
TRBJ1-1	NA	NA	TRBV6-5	CASRTGGVTFF	TGTGCCAGCAGGACGGGGGGAGTAACTTTCTTT
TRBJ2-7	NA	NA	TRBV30	CAWSSGRSSYEQYF	TGTGCCTGGAGTTCGGGACGGAGCTCCTACGAGCAGTACTTC
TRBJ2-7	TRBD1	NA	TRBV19	CASSIHLTGGAPYEQYF	TGTGCCAGTAGTATCCACCTGACAGGGGGTGCACCCTACGAGCAGTACTTC
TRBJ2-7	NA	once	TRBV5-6	CASSLEGFSYEQYF	TGTGCCAGCAGCTTGGAGGGATTCTCCTACGAGCAGTACTTC
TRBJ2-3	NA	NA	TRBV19	CASSMTVTDTQYF	TGTGCCAGTAGTATGACAGTCACAGATACGCAGTATTTT
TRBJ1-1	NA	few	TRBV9	CASSAGGTGRNTEAFF	TGTGCCAGCAGCGCGGGGGGTACAGGGCGAAACACTGAAGCTTTCTTT
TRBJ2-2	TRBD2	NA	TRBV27	CASSPTSFAGELFF	TGTGCCAGCAGTCCGACTAGCTTCGCCGGGGAGCTGTTTTTT
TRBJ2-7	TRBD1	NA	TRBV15	CATSKDRGTYEQYF	TGTGCCACCAGCAAGGACAGGGGGACCTACGAGCAGTACTTC
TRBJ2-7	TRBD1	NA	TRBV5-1	CASSSGQGNLRDEQYF	TGCGCCAGCAGCTCGGGACAGGGGAACCTCCGGGACGAGCAGTACTTC
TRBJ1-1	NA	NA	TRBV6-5	CASSYTGLNTEAFF	TGTGCCAGCAGTTACACGGGTTTGAACACTGAAGCTTTCTTT
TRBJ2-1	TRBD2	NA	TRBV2	CASSAQSSGSNEQFF	TGTGCCAGCAGTGCTCAGTCTAGCGGGAGCAATGAGCAGTTCTTC
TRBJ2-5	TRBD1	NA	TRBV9	CASSTGQGAAETQYF	TGTGCCAGCAGCACCGGACAGGGAGCGGCAGAGACCCAGTACTTC
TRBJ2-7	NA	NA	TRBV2	CASSLPLWPYF	TGTGCCAGCTCCCTGCCTCTATGGCCGTACTTC
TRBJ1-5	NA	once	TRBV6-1	CASSEAGTYQPQHF	TGTGCCAGCAGTGAAGCGGGAACTTATCAGCCCCAGCATTTT
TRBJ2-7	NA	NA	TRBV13	CASSFMAGSYEQYF	TGTGCCAGCAGCTTTATGGCAGGGAGCTACGAGCAGTACTTC
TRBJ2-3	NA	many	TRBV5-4	CASSPGDTQYF	TGTGCCAGCAGCCCGGGGGATACGCAGTATTTT
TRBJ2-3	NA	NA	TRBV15	CATSRASTGPTDTQYF	TGTGCCACCAGCAGAGCATCGACAGGACCTACAGATACGCAGTATTTT
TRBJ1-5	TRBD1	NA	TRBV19	CASSDDRGRNQPQHF	TGTGCCAGTAGCGATGACAGGGGCCGCAATCAGCCCCAGCATTTT
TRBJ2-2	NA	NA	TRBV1	CTSSHPRGSRNTGELFF	TGCACCAGCAGCCACCCCCGAGGTAGCAGGAACACCGGGGAGCTGTTTTTT
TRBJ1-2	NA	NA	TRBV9	CASSASRGGLGYGYTF	TGTGCCAGCAGCGCCAGCCGAGGGGGGCTGGGCTATGGCTACACCTTC
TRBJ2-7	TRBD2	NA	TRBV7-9	CASTHGAGAASEQYF	TGTGCCAGCACCCACGGGGCGGGAGCGGCAAGCGAGCAGTACTTC
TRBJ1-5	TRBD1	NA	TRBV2	CASRGTGDTHSNQPQHF	TGTGCCAGCAGGGGGACAGGGGATACGCATAGCAATCAGCCCCAGCATTTT
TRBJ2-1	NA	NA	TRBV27	CASSLGGAYGEQFF	TGTGCCAGCAGTTTAGGGGGGGCGTATGGTGAGCAGTTCTTC
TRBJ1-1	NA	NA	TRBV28	CASRSEGTSNTEAFF	TGTGCCAGCAGGAGCGAAGGGACCTCGAACACTGAAGCTTTCTTT
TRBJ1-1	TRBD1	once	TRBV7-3	CASSLGTGMRTEAFF	TGTGCCAGCAGCCTGGGGACAGGGATGAGAACTGAAGCTTTCTTT
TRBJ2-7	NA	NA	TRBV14	CASSHFTGSHEQYF	TGTGCCAGCAGCCATTTCACCGGTAGCCACGAGCAGTACTTC